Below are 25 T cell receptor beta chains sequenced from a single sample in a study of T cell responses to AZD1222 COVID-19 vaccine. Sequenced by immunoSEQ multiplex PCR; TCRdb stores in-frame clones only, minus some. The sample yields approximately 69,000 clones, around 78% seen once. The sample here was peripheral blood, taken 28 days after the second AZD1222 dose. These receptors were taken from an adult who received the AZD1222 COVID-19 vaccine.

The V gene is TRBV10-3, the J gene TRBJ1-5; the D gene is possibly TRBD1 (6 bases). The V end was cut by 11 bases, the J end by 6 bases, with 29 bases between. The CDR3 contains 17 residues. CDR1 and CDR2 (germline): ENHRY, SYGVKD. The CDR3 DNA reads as TGTGCCCCCCAAGGGCGGGGTTATCAGATCAGGGGTCAGCCCCAGCATTTT. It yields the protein CAPQGRGYQIRGQPQHF.

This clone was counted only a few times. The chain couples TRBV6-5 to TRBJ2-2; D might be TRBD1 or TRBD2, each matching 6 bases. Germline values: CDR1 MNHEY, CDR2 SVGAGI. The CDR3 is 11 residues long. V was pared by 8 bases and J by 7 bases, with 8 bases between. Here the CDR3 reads CASRGLGELFF. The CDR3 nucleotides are TGTGCCAGCCGGGGGCTCGGGGAGCTGTTTTTT.

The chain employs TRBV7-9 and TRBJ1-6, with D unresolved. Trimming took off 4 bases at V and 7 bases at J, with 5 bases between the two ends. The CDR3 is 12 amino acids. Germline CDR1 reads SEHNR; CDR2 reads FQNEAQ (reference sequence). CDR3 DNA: TGTGCCAGCAGCTCAGAGAATTCACCCCTCCACTTT. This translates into CASSSENSPLHF.

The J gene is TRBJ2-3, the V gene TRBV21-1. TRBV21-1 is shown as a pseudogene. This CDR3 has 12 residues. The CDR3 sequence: CASSGNGDTQYF. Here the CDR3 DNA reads TGTGCCAGCAGTGGCAACGGTGATACGCAGTATTTT.

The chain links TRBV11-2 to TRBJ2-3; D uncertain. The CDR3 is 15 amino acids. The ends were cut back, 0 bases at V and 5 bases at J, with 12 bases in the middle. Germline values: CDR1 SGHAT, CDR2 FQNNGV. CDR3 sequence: CASSLELYVGDTQYF. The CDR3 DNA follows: TGTGCCAGCAGCTTAGAACTTTACGTGGGAGATACGCAGTATTTT. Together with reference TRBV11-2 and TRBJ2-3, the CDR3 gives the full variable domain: EAGVAQSPRYKIIEKRQSVAFWCNPISGHATLYWYQQILGQGPKLLIQFQNNGVVDDSQLPKDRFSAERLKGVDSTLKIQPAKLEDSAVYLCASSLELYVGDTQYFGPGTRLTVL.

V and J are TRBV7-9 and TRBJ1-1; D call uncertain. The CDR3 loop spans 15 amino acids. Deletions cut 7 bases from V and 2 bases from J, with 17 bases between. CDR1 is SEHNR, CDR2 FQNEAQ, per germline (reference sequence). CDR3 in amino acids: CASTNWVSQNTEAFF. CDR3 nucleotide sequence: TGTGCCAGCACAAACTGGGTCAGCCAAAACACTGAAGCTTTCTTT.

The CDR3 coding sequence is TGTGCCAGCAGCTTGGGAGGGAGCACTGAAGCTTTCTTT. This sequence encodes CASSLGGSTEAFF. The chain uses TRBV5-5 and TRBJ1-1; D ambiguous. V was clipped by 0 bases and J by 4 bases, with 7 bases between them. The V gene's germline CDR1 is SGHKS and CDR2 YYEKEE (reference sequence). This CDR3 region has 13 residues.

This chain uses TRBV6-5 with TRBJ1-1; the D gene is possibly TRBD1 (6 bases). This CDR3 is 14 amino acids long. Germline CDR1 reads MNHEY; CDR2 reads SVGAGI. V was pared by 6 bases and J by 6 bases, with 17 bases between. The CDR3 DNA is TGTGCCAGCAGACGGGACACAGCAACGGCTGAAGCTTTCTTT. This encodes CASRRDTATAEAFF.

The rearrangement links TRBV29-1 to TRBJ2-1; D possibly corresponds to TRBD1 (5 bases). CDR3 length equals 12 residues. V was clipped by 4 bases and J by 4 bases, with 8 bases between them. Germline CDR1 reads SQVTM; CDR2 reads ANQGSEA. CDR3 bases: TGCAGCGTTGGTGACAGATACAATGAGCAGTTCTTC. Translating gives CSVGDRYNEQFF.

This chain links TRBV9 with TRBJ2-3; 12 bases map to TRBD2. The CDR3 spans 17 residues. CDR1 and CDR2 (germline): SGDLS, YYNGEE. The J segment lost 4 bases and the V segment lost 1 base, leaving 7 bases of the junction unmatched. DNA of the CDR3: TGTGCCAGCAGCGTACTGACTAGCGGGAGAACCCCAGATACGCAGTATTTT. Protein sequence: CASSVLTSGRTPDTQYF.

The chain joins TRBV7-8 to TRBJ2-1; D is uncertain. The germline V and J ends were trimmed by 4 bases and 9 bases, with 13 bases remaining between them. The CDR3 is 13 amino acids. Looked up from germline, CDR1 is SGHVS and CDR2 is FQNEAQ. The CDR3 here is CASSSRNRGEQFF. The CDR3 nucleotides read TGTGCCAGCAGCTCGAGGAACCGTGGTGAGCAGTTCTTC. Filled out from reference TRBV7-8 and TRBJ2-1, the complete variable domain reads GAGVSQSPRYKVAKRGQDVALRCDPISGHVSLFWYQQALGQGPEFLTYFQNEAQLDKSGLPSDRFFAERPEGSVSTLKIQRTQQEDSAVYLCASSSRNRGEQFFGPGTRLTVL.

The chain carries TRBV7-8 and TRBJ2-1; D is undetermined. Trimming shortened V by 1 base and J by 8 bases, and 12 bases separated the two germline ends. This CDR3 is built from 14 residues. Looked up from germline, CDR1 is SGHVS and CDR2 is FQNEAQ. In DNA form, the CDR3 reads TGTGCCAGCAGCTTAGAACTGTCCAGTCATGAGCAGTTCTTC. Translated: CASSLELSSHEQFF.

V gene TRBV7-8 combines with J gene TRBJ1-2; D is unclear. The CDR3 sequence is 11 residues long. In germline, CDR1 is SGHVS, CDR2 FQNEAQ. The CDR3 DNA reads TGTGCTTGGGGTGAAGACTATGGCTACACCTTC. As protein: CAWGEDYGYTF.

CDR3 sequence (DNA): TGTGCCACCAGTCCCTGGGGGGTAGATACGCAGTATTTT. Amino acid sequence: CATSPWGVDTQYF. This chain joins TRBV24-1 and TRBJ2-3, with D possibly TRBD2 on 6 matching bases. Germline V lookup: CDR1 KGHDR, CDR2 SFDVKD. V lost 6 bases and J 5 bases, leaving 11 bases between the germline ends. The CDR3 loop spans 13 amino acids.

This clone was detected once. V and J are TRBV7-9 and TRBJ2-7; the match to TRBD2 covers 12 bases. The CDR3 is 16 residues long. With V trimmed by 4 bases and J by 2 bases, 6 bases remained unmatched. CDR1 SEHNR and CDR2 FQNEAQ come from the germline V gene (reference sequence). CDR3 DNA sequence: TGTGCCAGCAGCTGGCAGACTAGCGGGAGTCCCTACGAGCAGTACTTC. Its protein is CASSWQTSGSPYEQYF.

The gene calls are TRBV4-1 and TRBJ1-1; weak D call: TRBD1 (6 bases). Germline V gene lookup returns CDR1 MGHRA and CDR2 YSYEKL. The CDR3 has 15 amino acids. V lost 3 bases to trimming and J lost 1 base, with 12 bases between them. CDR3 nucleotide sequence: TGCGCCAGCAGCCACGCGGACAGAGGGAACACTGAAGCTTTCTTT. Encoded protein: CASSHADRGNTEAFF.

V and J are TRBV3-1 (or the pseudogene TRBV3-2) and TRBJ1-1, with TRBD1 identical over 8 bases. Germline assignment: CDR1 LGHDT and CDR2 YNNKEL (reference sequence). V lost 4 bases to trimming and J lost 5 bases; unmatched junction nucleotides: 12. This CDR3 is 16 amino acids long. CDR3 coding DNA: TGTGCCAGCAGCCCGGGACCAGGGGGCGCGTTAACTGAAGCTTTCTTT. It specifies CASSPGPGGALTEAFF.

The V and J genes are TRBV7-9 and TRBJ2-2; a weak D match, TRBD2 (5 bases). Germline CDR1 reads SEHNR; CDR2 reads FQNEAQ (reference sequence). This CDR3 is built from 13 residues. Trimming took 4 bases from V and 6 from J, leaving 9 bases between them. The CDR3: CASSYGGPGELFF. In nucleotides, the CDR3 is TGTGCCAGCAGCTACGGAGGACCCGGGGAGCTGTTTTTT. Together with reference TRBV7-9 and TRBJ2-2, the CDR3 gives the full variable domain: DTGVSQNPRHKITKRGQNVTFRCDPISEHNRLYWYRQTLGQGPEFLTYFQNEAQLEKSRLLSDRFSAERPKGSFSTLEIQRTEQGDSAMYLCASSYGGPGELFFGEGSRLTVL.

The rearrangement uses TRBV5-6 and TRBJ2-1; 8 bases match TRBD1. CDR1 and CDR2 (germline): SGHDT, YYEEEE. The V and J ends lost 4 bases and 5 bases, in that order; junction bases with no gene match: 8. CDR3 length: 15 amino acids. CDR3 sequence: CASSLGQGFHNEQFF. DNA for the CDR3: TGTGCCAGCAGCCTCGGACAGGGTTTCCACAATGAGCAGTTCTTC.

The CDR3 sequence is CASRTTKFDQETQYF. The CDR3, as DNA: TGTGCCAGCAGGACCACAAAGTTCGACCAAGAGACCCAGTACTTC. The V call is TRBV7-9, the J call TRBJ2-5, with D unclear. Per the germline V gene, CDR1 is SEHNR and CDR2 is FQNEAQ (reference sequence). Trimming cost V 6 bases and J 0 bases, with 14 bases left between them. The CDR3 covers 15 residues.

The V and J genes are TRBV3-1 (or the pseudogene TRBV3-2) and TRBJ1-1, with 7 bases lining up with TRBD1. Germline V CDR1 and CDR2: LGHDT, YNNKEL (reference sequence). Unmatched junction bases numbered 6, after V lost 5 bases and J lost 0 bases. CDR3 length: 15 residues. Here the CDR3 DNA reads TGTGCCAGCAGCAAACCGGGACAGATGAACACTGAAGCTTTCTTT. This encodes CASSKPGQMNTEAFF.

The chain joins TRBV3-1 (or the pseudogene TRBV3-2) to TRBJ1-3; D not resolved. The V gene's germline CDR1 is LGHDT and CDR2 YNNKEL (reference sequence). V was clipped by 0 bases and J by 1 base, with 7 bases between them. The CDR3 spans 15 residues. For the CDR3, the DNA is TGTGCCAGCAGCCAAGATGAGGTTTCTGGAAACACCATATATTTT. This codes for CASSQDEVSGNTIYF.

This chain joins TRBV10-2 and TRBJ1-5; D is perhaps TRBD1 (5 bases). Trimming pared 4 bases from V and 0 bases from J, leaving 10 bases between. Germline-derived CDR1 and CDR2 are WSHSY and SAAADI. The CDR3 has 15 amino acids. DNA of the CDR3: TGCGCCAGCAGTGTGGCAGGGAATAGCAATCAGCCCCAGCATTTT. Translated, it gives CASSVAGNSNQPQHF.

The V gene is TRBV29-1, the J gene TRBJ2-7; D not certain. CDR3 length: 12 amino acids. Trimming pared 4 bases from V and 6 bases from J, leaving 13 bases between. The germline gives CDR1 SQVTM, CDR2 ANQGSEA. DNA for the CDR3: TGCAGCGTTGCGCGAAGGTCGGGCGAGCAGTACTTC. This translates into CSVARRSGEQYF.

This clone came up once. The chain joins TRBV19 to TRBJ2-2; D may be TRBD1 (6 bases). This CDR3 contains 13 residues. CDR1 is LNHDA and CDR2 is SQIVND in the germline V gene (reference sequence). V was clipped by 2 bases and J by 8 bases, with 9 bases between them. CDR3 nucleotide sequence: TGTGCCAGTAGTATACAGGGACAAGGGGAGCTGTTTTTT. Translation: CASSIQGQGELFF.